These 9 T cell receptor beta chains were all obtained from the same sample, sequenced in a study of blood T cell repertoires in COVID-19. Sequencing used immunoSEQ multiplex PCR; TCRdb keeps in-frame clones, though not all of them. The sample holds about 350,000 clones, roughly 87% seen once. Sequenced: peripheral blood. The receptors were sampled from an older woman with COVID-19, enrolled during active disease.

The V call is TRBV6-5, the J call TRBJ1-5, with D tentatively TRBD1 (6 bases). Germline loops: CDR1 MNHEY, CDR2 SVGAGI. The V gene lost 7 bases and the J gene lost 2 bases, with 15 bases spanning the gap. The CDR3 covers 15 residues. The CDR3, as DNA: TGTGCCAGCACCGTTGGACAGAGACGCAATCAGCCCCAGCATTTT. Translation gives CASTVGQRRNQPQHF.

The genes are TRBV19 and TRBJ2-5; D gene uncertain. The CDR3 totals 11 residues. V lost 5 bases and J 5 bases, leaving 6 bases between the germline ends. From germline, CDR1 is LNHDA and CDR2 SQIVND (reference sequence). The CDR3 here is CASSPRETQYF. DNA of the CDR3: TGTGCCAGTAGTCCGAGGGAGACCCAGTACTTC.

V usage is TRBV4-2 and J usage is TRBJ2-1; possible D gene TRBD2, 7 bases. In germline, CDR1 is LGHNA, CDR2 YNFKEQ. The length of the CDR3 is 19 residues. The V and J ends lost 3 bases and 4 bases respectively, with 25 bases between them. Here the CDR3 reads CASSHPGGPGGGLYNEQFF. In nucleotides, the CDR3 is TGTGCCAGCAGCCACCCCGGGGGGCCCGGGGGTGGGTTGTACAATGAGCAGTTCTTC.

This chain links TRBV27 with TRBJ1-3; tentatively, D is TRBD1 (5 bases). V was clipped by 6 bases and J by 2 bases, with 14 bases between them. The germline V gene has CDR1 MNHEY and CDR2 SMNVEV (reference sequence). The CDR3 extends over 15 amino acids. CDR3: CASRRSGGAGNTIYF. The DNA of the CDR3 is TGTGCCAGCAGGAGATCCGGGGGGGCTGGAAACACCATATATTTT.

This chain connects TRBV10-3 to TRBJ1-5; a possible D gene is TRBD1 (6 bases). V was trimmed by 2 bases and J by 1 base, leaving 12 bases between them. Germline V gives CDR1 ENHRY, CDR2 SYGVKD. This CDR3 comprises 16 residues. CDR3 loop: CAISETAGASNQPQHF. The CDR3 DNA is TGTGCCATCAGTGAGACCGCGGGGGCGAGCAATCAGCCCCAGCATTTT.

The V and J genes are TRBV5-1 and TRBJ1-1, with a tentative D call TRBD1 (6 bases). This CDR3 contains 14 residues. Trimming took off 2 bases at V and 4 bases at J, with 12 bases between the two ends. CDR1 and CDR2 from the germline V gene are SGHRS and YFSETQ. The CDR3 DNA reads TGCGCCAGCAGCTTCCCGGACAGAACCACTGAAGCTTTCTTT. Its translation: CASSFPDRTTEAFF.

The gene calls are TRBV24-1 and TRBJ1-3; D is unresolved. V was shortened by 11 bases and J by 3 bases, with 13 bases between the two germline ends. Germline-derived CDR1 and CDR2 are KGHDR and SFDVKD. CDR3 length equals 13 residues. The CDR3 sequence is CAIAPSVGNTIYF. CDR3 DNA sequence: TGTGCCATCGCCCCCAGTGTTGGAAACACCATATATTTT.

The rearrangement links TRBV18 to TRBJ1-2; a possible D gene is TRBD1 (6 bases). The CDR3 extends over 14 amino acids. Trimming removed 0 bases at V and 4 bases at J, with 9 bases between. CDR1 is KGHSH and CDR2 is LQKENI in the germline V gene. CDR3 nucleotides: TGTGCCAGCTCACCACCTCAGGGGAGCTATGGCTACACCTTC. Encoded protein: CASSPPQGSYGYTF.

The chain combines TRBV27 with TRBJ1-5; D may be TRBD1 (5 bases). The V and J ends lost 0 bases and 2 bases respectively, with 5 bases between them. Per germline, CDR1 MNHEY and CDR2 SMNVEV (reference sequence). The CDR3 runs to 14 residues. CDR3 residues: CASSLSGGNQPQHF. CDR3 nucleotide sequence: TGTGCCAGCAGTTTATCAGGGGGCAATCAGCCCCAGCATTTT.